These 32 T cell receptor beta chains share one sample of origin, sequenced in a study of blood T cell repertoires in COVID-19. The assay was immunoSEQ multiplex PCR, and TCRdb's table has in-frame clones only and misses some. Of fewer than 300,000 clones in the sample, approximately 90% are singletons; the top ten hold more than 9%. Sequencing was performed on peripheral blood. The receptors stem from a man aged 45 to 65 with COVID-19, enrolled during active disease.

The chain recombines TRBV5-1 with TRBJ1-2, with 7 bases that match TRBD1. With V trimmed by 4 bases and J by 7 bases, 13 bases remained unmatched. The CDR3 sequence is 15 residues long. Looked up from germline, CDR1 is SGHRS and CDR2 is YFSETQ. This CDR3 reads CASSPRQGHVGGYTF. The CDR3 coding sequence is TGCGCCAGCAGCCCGAGACAGGGACATGTAGGTGGCTACACCTTC.

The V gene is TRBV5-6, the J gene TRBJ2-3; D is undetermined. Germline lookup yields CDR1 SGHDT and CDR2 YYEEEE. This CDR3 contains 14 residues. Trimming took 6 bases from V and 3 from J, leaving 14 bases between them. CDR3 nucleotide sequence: TGTGCCAGCACCCCCCGCGGTAGGACAGATACGCAGTATTTT. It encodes CASTPRGRTDTQYF.

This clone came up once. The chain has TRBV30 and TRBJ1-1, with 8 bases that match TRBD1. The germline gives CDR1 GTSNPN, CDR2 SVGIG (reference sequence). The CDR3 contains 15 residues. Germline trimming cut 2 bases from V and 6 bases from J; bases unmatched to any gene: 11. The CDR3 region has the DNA TGTGCCTGGAGTACCCGACAGGGGTTCATGCCTGAAGCTTTCTTT. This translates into CAWSTRQGFMPEAFF.

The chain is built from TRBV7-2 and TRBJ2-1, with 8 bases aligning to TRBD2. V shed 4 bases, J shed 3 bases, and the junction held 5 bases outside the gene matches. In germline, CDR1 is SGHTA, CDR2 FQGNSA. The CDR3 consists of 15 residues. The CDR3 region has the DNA TGTGCCAGCAGCTCCAAGCGGGGGCGCTACAATGAGCAGTTCTTC. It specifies CASSSKRGRYNEQFF.

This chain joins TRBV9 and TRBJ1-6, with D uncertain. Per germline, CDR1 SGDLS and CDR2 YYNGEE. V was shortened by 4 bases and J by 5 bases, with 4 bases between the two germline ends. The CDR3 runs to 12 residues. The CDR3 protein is CASSTNNSPLHF. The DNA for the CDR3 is TGTGCCAGCAGCACAAATAATTCACCCCTCCACTTT.

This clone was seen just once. The CDR3 reads CAISESTANYGYTF. For the CDR3, the DNA is TGTGCCATCAGTGAGTCTACGGCTAACTATGGCTACACCTTC. The chain recombines TRBV10-3 with TRBJ1-2; D is unresolved. This CDR3 is built from 14 residues. The germline V and J ends were trimmed by 0 bases and 0 bases, with 5 bases remaining between them. CDR1 is ENHRY and CDR2 is SYGVKD in the germline V gene.

The CDR3: CASSAGQDNSPLHF. The CDR3 DNA is TGCGCCAGCAGCGCCGGACAGGATAATTCACCCCTCCACTTT. The chain recombines TRBV5-1 with TRBJ1-6, with 7 bases identical to TRBD1. Trimming at V came to 4 bases and at J to 5 bases, leaving 3 bases not matched to a gene. The CDR3 consists of 14 residues. Germline V gene sequence: CDR1 SGHRS, CDR2 YFSETQ.

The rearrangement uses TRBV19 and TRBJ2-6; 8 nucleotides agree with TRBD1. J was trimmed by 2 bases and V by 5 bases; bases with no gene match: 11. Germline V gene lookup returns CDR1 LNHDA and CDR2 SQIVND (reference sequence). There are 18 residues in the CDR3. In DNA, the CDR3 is TGTGCCAGTAGTCCTCCGGGCGGGACAGGTGCTGGGGCCAACGTCCTGACTTTC. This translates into CASSPPGGTGAGANVLTF.

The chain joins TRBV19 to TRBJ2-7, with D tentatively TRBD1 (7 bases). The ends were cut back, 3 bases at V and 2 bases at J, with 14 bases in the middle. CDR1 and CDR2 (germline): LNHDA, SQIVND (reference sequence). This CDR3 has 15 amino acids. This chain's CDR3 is CASSISDREAYEQYF. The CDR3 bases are TGTGCCAGTAGTATTTCCGACAGGGAGGCCTACGAGCAGTACTTC. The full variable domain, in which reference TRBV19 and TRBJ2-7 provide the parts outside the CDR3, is DGGITQSPKYLFRKEGQNVTLSCEQNLNHDAMYWYRQDPGQGLRLIYYSQIVNDFQKGDIAEGYSVSREKKESFPLTVTSAQKNPTAFYLCASSISDREAYEQYFGPGTRLTVT.

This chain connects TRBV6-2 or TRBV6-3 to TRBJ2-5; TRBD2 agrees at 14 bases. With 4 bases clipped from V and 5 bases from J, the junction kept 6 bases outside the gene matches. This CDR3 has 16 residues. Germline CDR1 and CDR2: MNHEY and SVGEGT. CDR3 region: CASSSGLAGGLETQYF. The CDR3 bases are TGTGCCAGCAGTTCCGGACTAGCGGGAGGCCTGGAGACCCAGTACTTC.

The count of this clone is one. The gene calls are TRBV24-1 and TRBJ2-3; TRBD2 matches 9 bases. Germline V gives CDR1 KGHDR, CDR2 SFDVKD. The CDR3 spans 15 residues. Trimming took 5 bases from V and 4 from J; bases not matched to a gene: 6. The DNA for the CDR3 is TGTGCCACCAGTGCCGCTAGCGGGACCCCAGATACGCAGTATTTT. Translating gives CATSAASGTPDTQYF.

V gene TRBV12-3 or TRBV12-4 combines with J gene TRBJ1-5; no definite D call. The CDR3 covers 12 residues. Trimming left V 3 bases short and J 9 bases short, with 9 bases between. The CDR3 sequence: CASSFSSGPQHF. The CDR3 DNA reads TGTGCCAGCAGTTTTTCGTCAGGGCCCCAGCATTTT.

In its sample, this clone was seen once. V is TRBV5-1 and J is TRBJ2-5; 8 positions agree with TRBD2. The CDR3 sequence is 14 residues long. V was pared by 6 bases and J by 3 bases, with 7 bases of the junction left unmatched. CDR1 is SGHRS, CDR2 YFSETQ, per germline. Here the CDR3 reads CASTTGRGEETQYF. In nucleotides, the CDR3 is TGCGCCAGCACCACCGGGAGGGGGGAAGAGACCCAGTACTTC.

Here the CDR3 DNA reads TGTGCCAGCTCACGATACACTAGCGGGAGTTCCGGGGAGCTGTTTTTT. As protein: CASSRYTSGSSGELFF. The chain joins TRBV18 to TRBJ2-2, with 11 bases that match TRBD2. The J segment lost 6 bases and the V segment lost 4 bases, leaving 7 bases of the junction unmatched. The CDR3 is made up of 16 amino acids. Germline lookup yields CDR1 KGHSH and CDR2 LQKENI.

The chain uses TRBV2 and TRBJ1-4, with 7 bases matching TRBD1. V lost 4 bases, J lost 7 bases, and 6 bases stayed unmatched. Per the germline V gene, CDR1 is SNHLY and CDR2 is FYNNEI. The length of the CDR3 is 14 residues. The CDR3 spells CASSVGGGGEKLFF. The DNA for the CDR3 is TGTGCCAGCAGTGTTGGAGGGGGCGGTGAAAAACTGTTTTTT.

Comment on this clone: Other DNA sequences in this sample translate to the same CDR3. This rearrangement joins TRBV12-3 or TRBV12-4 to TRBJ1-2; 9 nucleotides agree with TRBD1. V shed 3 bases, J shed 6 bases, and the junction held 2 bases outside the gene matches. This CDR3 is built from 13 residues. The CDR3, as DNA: TGTGCCAGCAGTTTGACAGGGGGTCATGGCTACACCTTC. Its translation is CASSLTGGHGYTF.

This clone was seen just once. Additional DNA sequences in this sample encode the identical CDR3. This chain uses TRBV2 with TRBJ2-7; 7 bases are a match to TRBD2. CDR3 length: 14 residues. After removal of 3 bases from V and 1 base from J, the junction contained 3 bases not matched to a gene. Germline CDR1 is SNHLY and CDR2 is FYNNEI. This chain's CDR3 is CASSESSGSYEQYF. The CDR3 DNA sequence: TGTGCCAGCAGTGAGTCTAGCGGATCCTACGAGCAGTACTTC.

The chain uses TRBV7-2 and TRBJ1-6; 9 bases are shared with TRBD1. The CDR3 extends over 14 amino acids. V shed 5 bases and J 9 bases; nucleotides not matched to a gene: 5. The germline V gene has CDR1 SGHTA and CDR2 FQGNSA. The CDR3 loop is CASSPGQGFSPLHF. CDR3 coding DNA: TGTGCCAGCAGCCCTGGACAGGGGTTTTCACCCCTCCACTTT.

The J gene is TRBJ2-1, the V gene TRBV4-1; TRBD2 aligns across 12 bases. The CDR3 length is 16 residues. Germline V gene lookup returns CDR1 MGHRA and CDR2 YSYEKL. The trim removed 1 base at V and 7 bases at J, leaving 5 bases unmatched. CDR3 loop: CASSQVPGLAGNEQFF. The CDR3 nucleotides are TGCGCCAGCAGCCAAGTGCCGGGACTAGCGGGTAATGAGCAGTTCTTC.

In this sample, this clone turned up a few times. The CDR3 protein is CASSSGTSGTDEQFF. The CDR3 region has the DNA TGTGCCAGCAGCTCCGGGACTAGCGGGACAGATGAGCAGTTCTTC. The V gene is TRBV7-9, the J gene TRBJ2-1; TRBD2 agrees at 13 bases. The trim removed 4 bases at V and 8 bases at J, leaving 5 bases unmatched. Germline CDR1 is SEHNR and CDR2 is FQNEAQ (reference sequence). The CDR3 runs 15 residues.

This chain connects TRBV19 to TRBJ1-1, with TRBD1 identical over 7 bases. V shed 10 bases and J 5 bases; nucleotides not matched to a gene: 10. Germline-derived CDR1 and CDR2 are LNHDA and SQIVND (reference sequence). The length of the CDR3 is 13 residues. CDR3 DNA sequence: TGTGCCACCCTTTCACAGGGGTGGACTGAAGCTTTCTTT. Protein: CATLSQGWTEAFF.

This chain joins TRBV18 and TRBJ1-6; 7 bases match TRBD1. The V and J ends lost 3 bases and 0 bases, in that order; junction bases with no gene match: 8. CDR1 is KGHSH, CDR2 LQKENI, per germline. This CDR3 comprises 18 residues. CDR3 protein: CASSPQTGLSSYNSPLHF. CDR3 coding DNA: TGTGCCAGCTCACCTCAGACAGGGTTGAGCTCCTATAATTCACCCCTCCACTTT. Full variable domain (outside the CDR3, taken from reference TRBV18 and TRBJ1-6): NAGVMQNPRHLVRRRGQEARLRCSPMKGHSHVYWYRQLPEEGLKFMVYLQKENIIDESGMPKERFSAEFPKEGPSILRIQQVVRGDSAAYFCASSPQTGLSSYNSPLHFGNGTRLTVT.

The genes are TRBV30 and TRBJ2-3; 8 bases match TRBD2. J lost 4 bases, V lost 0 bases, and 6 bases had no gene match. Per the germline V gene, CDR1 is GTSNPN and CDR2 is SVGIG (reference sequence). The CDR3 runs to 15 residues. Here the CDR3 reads CAWSVLSGVADTQYF. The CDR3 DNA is TGTGCCTGGAGTGTACTTAGCGGGGTGGCAGATACGCAGTATTTT.

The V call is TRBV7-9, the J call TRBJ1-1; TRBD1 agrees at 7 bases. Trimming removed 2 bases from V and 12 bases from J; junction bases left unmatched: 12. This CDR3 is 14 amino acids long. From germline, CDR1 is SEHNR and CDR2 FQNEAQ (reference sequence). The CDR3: CASSLLEGRGETFF. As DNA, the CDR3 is TGTGCCAGCAGCTTACTTGAGGGCAGGGGGGAGACTTTCTTT.

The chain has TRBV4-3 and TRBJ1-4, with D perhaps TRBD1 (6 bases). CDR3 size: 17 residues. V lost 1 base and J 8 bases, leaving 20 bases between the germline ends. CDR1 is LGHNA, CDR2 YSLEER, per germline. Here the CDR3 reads CASSQGFGRGAGEKLFF. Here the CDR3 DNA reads TGCGCCAGCAGCCAAGGCTTCGGGAGGGGGGCCGGAGAAAAACTGTTTTTT.

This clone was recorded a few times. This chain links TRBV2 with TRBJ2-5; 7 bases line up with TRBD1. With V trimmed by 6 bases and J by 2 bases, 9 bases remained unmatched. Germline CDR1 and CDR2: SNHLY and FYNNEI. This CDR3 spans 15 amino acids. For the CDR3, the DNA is TGTGCCAGCAGAGCCGGGACAGCACTTCAAGAGACCCAGTACTTC. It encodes CASRAGTALQETQYF.

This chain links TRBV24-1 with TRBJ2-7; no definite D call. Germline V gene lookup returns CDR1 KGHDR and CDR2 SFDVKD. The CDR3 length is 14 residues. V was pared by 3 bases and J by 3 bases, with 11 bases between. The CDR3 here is CATSDPNYGYEQYF. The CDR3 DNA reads TGTGCCACCAGTGATCCAAACTACGGCTACGAGCAGTACTTC.

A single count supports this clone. The CDR3 reads CASSTNRDSNQPQHF. Written as DNA, the CDR3 is TGTGCCAGCTCAACAAACAGGGATAGCAATCAGCCCCAGCATTTT. This chain uses TRBV18 with TRBJ1-5, with D perhaps TRBD1 (6 bases). The CDR3 is 15 amino acids. Trimming shortened V by 5 bases and J by 0 bases, and 11 bases separated the two germline ends. CDR1 and CDR2 (germline): KGHSH, LQKENI.

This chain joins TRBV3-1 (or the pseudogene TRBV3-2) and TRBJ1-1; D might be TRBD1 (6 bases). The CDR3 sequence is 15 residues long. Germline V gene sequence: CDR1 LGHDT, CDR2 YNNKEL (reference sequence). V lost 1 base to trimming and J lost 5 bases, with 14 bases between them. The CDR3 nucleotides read TGTGCCAGCAGCCAAGGGGCCTCAGGGGTGACTGAAGCTTTCTTT. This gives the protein CASSQGASGVTEAFF.

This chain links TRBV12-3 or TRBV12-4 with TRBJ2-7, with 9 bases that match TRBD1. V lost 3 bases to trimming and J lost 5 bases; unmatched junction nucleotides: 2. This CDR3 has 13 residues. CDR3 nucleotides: TGTGCCAGCAGTTTGGGACAGGGACACGAGCAGTACTTC. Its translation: CASSLGQGHEQYF.

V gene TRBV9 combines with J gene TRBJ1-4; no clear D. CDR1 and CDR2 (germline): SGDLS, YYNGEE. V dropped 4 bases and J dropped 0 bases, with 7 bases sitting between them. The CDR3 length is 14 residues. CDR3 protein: CASSPTSTNEKLFF. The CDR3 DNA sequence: TGTGCCAGCAGCCCGACTTCAACTAATGAAAAACTGTTTTTT.

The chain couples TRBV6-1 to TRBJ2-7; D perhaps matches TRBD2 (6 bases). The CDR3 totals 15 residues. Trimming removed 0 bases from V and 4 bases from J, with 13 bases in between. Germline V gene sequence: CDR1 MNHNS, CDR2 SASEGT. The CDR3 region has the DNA TGTGCCAGCAGTGAAGCGCTGGCTAGCGCATACGAGCAGTACTTC. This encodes CASSEALASAYEQYF.